This paragraph covers one T cell receptor (beta chain) sequence. Its specificity is not known. RNA served as the template for amplifying TCR beta CDR3 regions. HTBI primers were used in a first-round RT-PCR, which preceded a second-round multiplex PCR. TCRdb re-called the multiplex PCR reads through MiXCR, storing one row per CDR3 protein. This repertoire shows approximately 700,000 distinct CDR3 sequences, just over 40% found once; its top ten account for 2.5% to 3.5%. These data belong to a study of Graves' ophthalmopathy and Graves' hyperthyroidism. Points from the study as a whole: Blood samples also showed most expanded thyroid clonotypes exceeding 0.001 frequency. Progression of ophthalmopathy was predicted by the model with 60% to 71% sensitivity and 72.22% specificity.

With 1 base removed from V and 5 bases from J, the gap between germline ends came to 12 bases. Germline loops: CDR1 SEHNR, CDR2 FQNEAQ (reference sequence). The CDR3 totals 14 residues. The specimen sequenced was peripheral blood. The V and J genes are TRBV7-9 and TRBJ2-7; D perhaps matches TRBD2 (5 bases). The TCR sequence derives from an adult man with Graves' ophthalmopathy. CDR3: CASSLGVAPNEQYF. The CDR3 nucleotides read TGTGCCAGCAGCTTAGGGGTAGCGCCGAACGAGCAGTACTTC. Filled out from reference TRBV7-9 and TRBJ2-7, the complete variable domain reads DTGVSQNPRHKITKRGQNVTFRCDPISEHNRLYWYRQTLGQGPEFLTYFQNEAQLEKSRLLSDRFSAERPKGSFSTLEIQRTEQGDSAMYLCASSLGVAPNEQYFGPGTRLTVT.